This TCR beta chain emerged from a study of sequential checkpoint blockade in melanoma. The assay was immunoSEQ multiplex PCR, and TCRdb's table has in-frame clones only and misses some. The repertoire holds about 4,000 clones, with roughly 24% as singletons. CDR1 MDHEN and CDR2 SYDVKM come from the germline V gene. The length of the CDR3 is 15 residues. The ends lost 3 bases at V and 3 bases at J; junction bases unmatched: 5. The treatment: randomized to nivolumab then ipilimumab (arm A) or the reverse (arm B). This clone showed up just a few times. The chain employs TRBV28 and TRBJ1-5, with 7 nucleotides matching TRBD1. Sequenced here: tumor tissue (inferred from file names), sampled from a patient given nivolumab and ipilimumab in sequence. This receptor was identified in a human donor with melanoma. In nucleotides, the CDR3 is TGTGCCAGCAGTTTGCGGGACAGCGCCAATCAGCCCCAGCATTTT. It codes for CASSLRDSANQPQHF.